These 26 T cell receptor beta chains share one sample of origin, sequenced in a study of cytomegalovirus exposure and HLA in healthy donors. A multiplex PCR was run with 60 Vbeta primers and 13 Jbeta primers. TCRdb keeps only in-frame clones here, not all; method: immunoSEQ multiplex PCR. Among about 170,000 clones listed, about four fifths were seen once. Sequencing was done on a sample of PBMCs. The source of these receptors is a male donor in good health and CMV-seronegative.

This chain joins TRBV5-4 and TRBJ2-7; 7 bases map to TRBD1. CDR3 size: 15 residues. Germline CDR1 is SGHNT and CDR2 is YYREEE (reference sequence). V trimming: 4 bases; J trimming: 5 bases; junction bases outside the gene matches: 12. As DNA, the CDR3 is TGTGCCAGCAGCCCGCGACAGGGTACATCCCACGAGCAGTACTTC. The encoded protein is CASSPRQGTSHEQYF. Based on the CDR3 plus reference TRBV5-4 and TRBJ2-7, the full variable domain is ETGVTQSPTHLIKTRGQQVTLRCSSQSGHNTVSWYQQALGQGPQFIFQYYREEENGRGNFPPRFSGLQFPNYSSELNVNALELDDSALYLCASSPRQGTSHEQYFGPGTRLTVT.

V is TRBV6-5 and J is TRBJ2-7; a weak D match, TRBD2 (6 bases). The CDR3 contains 13 residues. Trimming removed 8 bases from V and 1 base from J, with 12 bases in between. CDR1 is MNHEY and CDR2 is SVGAGI in the germline V gene. The CDR3 DNA sequence: TGTGCCAGCGTTCTGGGACTGTCCTACGAGCAGTACTTC. This sequence encodes CASVLGLSYEQYF.

This clone was seen a single time. This rearrangement joins TRBV5-5 to TRBJ2-2; D not resolved. Trimming pared 0 bases from V and 4 bases from J, leaving 13 bases between. The CDR3 has 16 residues. The germline V gene has CDR1 SGHKS and CDR2 YYEKEE (reference sequence). The CDR3 DNA follows: TGTGCCAGCAGCTTGGGTCGCCCAGGTACCACCGGGGAGCTGTTTTTT. Translated: CASSLGRPGTTGELFF.

This clone has only a few counts. V is TRBV29-1 and J is TRBJ2-3; 12 positions agree with TRBD2. The V gene's germline CDR1 is SQVTM and CDR2 ANQGSEA. This CDR3 has 17 amino acids. J was trimmed by 2 bases and V by 3 bases; bases with no gene match: 9. The CDR3 here is CSVDPVLAGGFTDTQYF. The CDR3, as DNA: TGCAGCGTTGACCCAGTTCTAGCGGGAGGGTTCACAGATACGCAGTATTTT.

The chain couples TRBV28 to TRBJ2-6; 11 nucleotides match TRBD1. V was pared by 1 base and J by 2 bases, with 7 bases of the junction left unmatched. The CDR3 extends over 19 amino acids. Per germline, CDR1 MDHEN and CDR2 SYDVKM. The CDR3 region has the DNA TGTGCCAGCAGTTTATTTCGGACAGGGGGCGCAACTGGGGCCAACGTCCTGACTTTC. This codes for CASSLFRTGGATGANVLTF.

The chain couples TRBV7-3 to TRBJ1-1; D may be TRBD1 (5 bases). V lost 4 bases, J lost 10 bases, and 16 bases lay in between. This CDR3 comprises 13 residues. Germline V gene data show CDR1 as SGHTA and CDR2 as FQGTGA. CDR3 residues: CASSSSLGAVAFF. The DNA of the CDR3 is TGTGCCAGCAGCTCAAGCCTTGGGGCAGTAGCTTTCTTT. Full variable domain (missing parts from reference TRBV7-3 and TRBJ1-1): GAGVSQTPSNKVTEKGKYVELRCDPISGHTALYWYRQSLGQGPEFLIYFQGTGAADDSGLPNDRFFAVRPEGSVSTLKIQRTERGDSAVYLCASSSSLGAVAFFGQGTRLTVV.

The gene calls are TRBV5-4 and TRBJ1-4; TRBD1 matches 9 bases. This CDR3 is 15 amino acids long. The ends lost 4 bases at V and 4 bases at J; junction bases unmatched: 5. In germline, CDR1 is SGHNT, CDR2 YYREEE (reference sequence). The CDR3 nucleotides read TGTGCCAGCAGCCTTACAGGGGGCCTTAATGAAAAACTGTTTTTT. This gives the protein CASSLTGGLNEKLFF.

The chain recombines TRBV4-3 with TRBJ2-3; 8 nucleotides agree with TRBD2. Germline lookup yields CDR1 LGHNA and CDR2 YSLEER. Trimming cost V 4 bases and J 1 base; bases outside gene matches: 7. The CDR3 consists of 16 residues. This CDR3 reads CASSLVETSGTDTQYF. In DNA form, the CDR3 reads TGCGCCAGCAGCCTAGTTGAGACTAGCGGCACAGATACGCAGTATTTT.

The chain couples TRBV27 to TRBJ1-6; 9 bases line up with TRBD1. This CDR3 contains 14 residues. Germline-derived CDR1 and CDR2 are MNHEY and SMNVEV (reference sequence). Trimming at V came to 4 bases and at J to 7 bases, leaving 2 bases not matched to a gene. This CDR3 is CASSYRGPNSPLHF. The CDR3 coding sequence is TGTGCCAGCAGTTACAGGGGGCCGAATTCACCCCTCCACTTT.

This sequence joins TRBV18 and TRBJ2-7, with D possibly TRBD1 on 5 matching bases. V dropped 6 bases and J dropped 5 bases, with 8 bases sitting between them. The CDR3 has 11 amino acids. CDR1 and CDR2 from the germline V gene are KGHSH and LQKENI. The CDR3 bases are TGTGCCAGCTCTCTCAGGGACGAGCAGTACTTC. Protein sequence: CASSLRDEQYF. The full variable domain, rest sourced from reference TRBV18 and TRBJ2-7, is NAGVMQNPRHLVRRRGQEARLRCSPMKGHSHVYWYRQLPEEGLKFMVYLQKENIIDESGMPKERFSAEFPKEGPSILRIQQVVRGDSAAYFCASSLRDEQYFGPGTRLTVT.

This clone appeared a single time. J is TRBJ2-1 and V is TRBV7-9, with a tentative D call TRBD2 (6 bases). The V and J ends lost 5 bases and 6 bases respectively, with 17 bases between them. The germline V gene has CDR1 SEHNR and CDR2 FQNEAQ (reference sequence). The CDR3 runs to 15 residues. The CDR3 here is CASSLGSGGVNEQFF. DNA for the CDR3: TGTGCCAGCAGCCTCGGGTCCGGAGGGGTCAATGAGCAGTTCTTC.

This clone was found a few times. The J gene is TRBJ2-3, the V gene TRBV6-5, with 9 bases aligning to TRBD2. CDR1 MNHEY and CDR2 SVGAGI come from the germline V gene. The junction had 8 bases not matched to a gene; V was cut back by 2 bases and J by 5 bases. The CDR3 contains 16 residues. The CDR3 DNA reads as TGTGCCAGCAGTTACGGGTCTAGCGGGATGGTAGATACGCAGTATTTT. Its protein product is CASSYGSSGMVDTQYF.

The chain recombines TRBV9 with TRBJ1-1; D perhaps matches TRBD1 (6 bases). CDR3 length equals 17 residues. Germline CDR1 is SGDLS and CDR2 is YYNGEE. Trimming cost V 0 bases and J 0 bases, with 15 bases left between them. CDR3 nucleotide sequence: TGTGCCAGCAGCGTAGCTGGGGGCAACTTCTTGAACACTGAAGCTTTCTTT. As protein: CASSVAGGNFLNTEAFF.

The gene calls are TRBV6-6 and TRBJ1-2, with D tentatively TRBD1 (5 bases). The CDR3 is 14 residues long. Germline V gene sequence: CDR1 MNHNY, CDR2 SVGAGI (reference sequence). Trimming removed 2 bases at V and 7 bases at J, with 14 bases between. Written as DNA, the CDR3 is TGTGCCAGCAGTTACGGGGGGTCCCCCCCTGGCTACACCTTC. Translating gives CASSYGGSPPGYTF.

The rearrangement uses TRBV6-6 and TRBJ2-5; no firm D call. Germline assignment: CDR1 MNHNY and CDR2 SVGAGI (reference sequence). The CDR3 loop spans 12 amino acids. Between the trimmed V and J ends, which lost 4 bases and 5 bases, there was a span of 8 bases. The CDR3 DNA reads TGTGCCAGCAGTTCTGGTGGCGAGACCCAGTACTTC. The encoded protein is CASSSGGETQYF.

This chain connects TRBV15 to TRBJ2-3; D perhaps matches TRBD1 (6 bases). This CDR3 is 15 amino acids long. Per germline, CDR1 LNHNV and CDR2 YYDKDF (reference sequence). V was cut by 1 base and J by 2 bases, with 10 bases left in between. The CDR3 coding sequence is TGTGCCACCAGCAGAGGACAGGTGCTCACAGATACGCAGTATTTT. Protein product: CATSRGQVLTDTQYF.

This clone was counted only a few times. The rearrangement uses TRBV28 and TRBJ1-6; the D gene is possibly TRBD1 (6 bases). Germline V gene lookup returns CDR1 MDHEN and CDR2 SYDVKM. This CDR3 spans 18 amino acids. With 7 bases removed from V and 0 bases from J, the gap between germline ends came to 19 bases. The CDR3 loop reads CASTGRLKDSSYNSPLHF. DNA for the CDR3: TGTGCCAGCACAGGGAGACTCAAGGACAGCTCCTATAATTCACCCCTCCACTTT. Full variable domain (missing parts from reference TRBV28 and TRBJ1-6): DVKVTQSSRYLVKRTGEKVFLECVQDMDHENMFWYRQDPGLGLRLIYFSYDVKMKEKGDIPEGYSVSREKKERFSLILESASTNQTSMYLCASTGRLKDSSYNSPLHFGNGTRLTVT.

The rearrangement links TRBV27 to TRBJ2-2; D uncertain. V lost 5 bases and J lost 3, with 19 bases in between. Looked up from germline, CDR1 is MNHEY and CDR2 is SMNVEV (reference sequence). The CDR3 loop spans 17 amino acids. CDR3 sequence (DNA): TGTGCCAGCAGTCCATCAGGTGAAGGTCTCGACACCGGGGAGCTGTTTTTT. It codes for CASSPSGEGLDTGELFF.

This clone came up once. The chain has TRBV28 and TRBJ2-7; D not resolved. CDR1 and CDR2 from the germline V gene are MDHEN and SYDVKM. CDR3 length: 11 amino acids. The ends were cut back, 8 bases at V and 1 base at J, with 6 bases in the middle. CDR3 nucleotides: TGTGCCAGCCGAGTGTCCTACGAGCAGTACTTC. Translating gives CASRVSYEQYF.

V is TRBV10-3 and J is TRBJ2-5, with D perhaps TRBD1 (5 bases). CDR1 is ENHRY and CDR2 is SYGVKD in the germline V gene. The CDR3 has 14 amino acids. The germline V and J ends were trimmed by 0 bases and 3 bases, with 8 bases remaining between them. CDR3 in DNA: TGTGCCATCAGTGAGTCCAAGGGGAAAGAGACCCAGTACTTC. It specifies CAISESKGKETQYF.

The chain links TRBV19 to TRBJ1-2, with TRBD1 as a possible D gene (6 bases). The CDR3 runs 17 residues. Germline CDR1 reads LNHDA; CDR2 reads SQIVND (reference sequence). Trimming shortened V by 8 bases and J by 8 bases, and 30 bases separated the two germline ends. CDR3 loop: CASSFGTGSAIQRGYTF. CDR3 nucleotide sequence: TGTGCCAGTTCTTTCGGTACAGGGAGTGCTATTCAGCGGGGCTACACCTTC.

The chain couples TRBV6-1 to TRBJ1-1, with D possibly matching TRBD1 (6 bases). The germline CDR1 and CDR2 sequences are MNHNS and SASEGT. The V and J ends lost 5 bases and 5 bases respectively, with 6 bases between them. The CDR3 loop spans 11 amino acids. For the CDR3, the DNA is TGTGCCAGCAGTCAGGGGACTGAAGCTTTCTTT. Encoded protein: CASSQGTEAFF.

The chain links TRBV4-2 to TRBJ2-1, with 10 bases identical to TRBD2. The CDR3 loop spans 18 amino acids. Germline V CDR1 and CDR2: LGHNA, YNFKEQ. V lost 0 bases to trimming and J lost 4 bases; unmatched junction nucleotides: 9. The CDR3 DNA sequence: TGTGCCAGCAGCCAAGAATGGAGTAGCGGGGGGTTTTACAATGAGCAGTTCTTC. Translating it yields CASSQEWSSGGFYNEQFF.

The chain combines TRBV7-2 with TRBJ1-5; 7 bases line up with TRBD1. The trim removed 5 bases at V and 2 bases at J, leaving 6 bases unmatched. Germline lookup yields CDR1 SGHTA and CDR2 FQGNSA. CDR3 size: 15 residues. As DNA, the CDR3 is TGTGCCAGCAGCCGAACAGGGGTGGGCAATCAGCCCCAGCATTTT. It specifies CASSRTGVGNQPQHF.

The V call is TRBV29-1, the J call TRBJ1-2; a possible D gene is TRBD1 (5 bases). V was shortened by 2 bases and J by 3 bases, with 13 bases between the two germline ends. This CDR3 is built from 14 residues. In germline, CDR1 is SQVTM, CDR2 ANQGSEA. In DNA, the CDR3 is TGCAGCGTTGAAAAAGGGGAGGAGGACTATGGCTACACCTTC. It codes for CSVEKGEEDYGYTF.

The chain carries TRBV5-6 and TRBJ2-1, with D possibly TRBD1 on 5 matching bases. Germline-derived CDR1 and CDR2 are SGHDT and YYEEEE. The CDR3 length is 14 residues. V lost 5 bases to trimming and J lost 6 bases, with 15 bases between them. CDR3 residues: CASRHPTDSNEQFF. In DNA, the CDR3 is TGTGCCAGCAGGCACCCGACAGACTCCAATGAGCAGTTCTTC.